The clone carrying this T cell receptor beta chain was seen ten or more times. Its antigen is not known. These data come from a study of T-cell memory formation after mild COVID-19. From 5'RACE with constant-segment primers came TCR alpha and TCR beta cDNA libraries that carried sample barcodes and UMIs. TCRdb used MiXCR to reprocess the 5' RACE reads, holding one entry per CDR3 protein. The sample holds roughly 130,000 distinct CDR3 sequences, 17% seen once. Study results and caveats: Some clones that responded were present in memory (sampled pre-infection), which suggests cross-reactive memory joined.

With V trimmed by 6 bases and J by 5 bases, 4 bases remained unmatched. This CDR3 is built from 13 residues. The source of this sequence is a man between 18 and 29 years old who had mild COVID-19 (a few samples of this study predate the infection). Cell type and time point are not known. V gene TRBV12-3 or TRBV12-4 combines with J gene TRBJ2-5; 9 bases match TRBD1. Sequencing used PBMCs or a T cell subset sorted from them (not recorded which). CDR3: CASSLDRGETQYF. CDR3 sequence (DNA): TGTGCCAGCAGCCTCGACAGGGGGGAGACCCAGTACTTC.